This passage covers 21 T cell receptor beta chains from one sample sequenced in a study of blood T cell repertoires in COVID-19. TCRdb keeps only in-frame clones here, not all; method: immunoSEQ multiplex PCR. The data hold under 300,000 clones, with approximately 90% observed a single time. Sequenced input: PBMCs or T cells enriched from blood (not recorded which). The receptors come from a young woman who had recovered from COVID-19.

The genes are TRBV19 and TRBJ1-2; D possibly corresponds to TRBD1 (6 bases). The V end was cut by 1 base, the J end by 2 bases, with 11 bases between. Germline values: CDR1 LNHDA, CDR2 SQIVND (reference sequence). There are 15 residues in the CDR3. DNA for the CDR3: TGTGCCAGTAGTATAGCATCAGGGGACAACTATGGCTACACCTTC. It encodes CASSIASGDNYGYTF. The full variable domain, its missing parts supplied by reference TRBV19 and TRBJ1-2, is DGGITQSPKYLFRKEGQNVTLSCEQNLNHDAMYWYRQDPGQGLRLIYYSQIVNDFQKGDIAEGYSVSREKKESFPLTVTSAQKNPTAFYLCASSIASGDNYGYTFGSGTRLTVV.

Remarks on this clone: Other DNA sequences in this sample translate to the same CDR3. The rearrangement joins TRBV6-5 to TRBJ2-3; a possible D gene is TRBD2 (5 bases). The ends were cut back, 6 bases at V and 4 bases at J, with 17 bases in the middle. The CDR3 length is 15 residues. Per germline, CDR1 MNHEY and CDR2 SVGAGI. The DNA of the CDR3 is TGTGCCAGCAGAAATAGCCCTAGCCTGGCAGATACGCAGTATTTT. This gives the protein CASRNSPSLADTQYF.

The chain employs TRBV15 and TRBJ1-4, with 10 bases matching TRBD1. The V and J ends lost 1 base and 5 bases, in that order; junction bases with no gene match: 7. Germline-derived CDR1 and CDR2 are LNHNV and YYDKDF (reference sequence). The CDR3 is 17 amino acids. CDR3 in amino acids: CATSRGDRGRWNEKLFF. The CDR3 region has the DNA TGTGCCACCAGCAGAGGGGACAGGGGACGGTGGAATGAAAAACTGTTTTTT.

This rearrangement joins TRBV7-6 to TRBJ2-7; no definite D call. This CDR3 is built from 13 residues. V gave up 4 bases and J gave up 0 bases, with 7 bases separating them. From germline, CDR1 is SGHVS and CDR2 FNYEAQ. The CDR3 sequence: CASSSRSSYEQYF. The CDR3 bases are TGTGCCAGCAGCTCTCGGTCCTCCTACGAGCAGTACTTC.

The chain uses TRBV19 and TRBJ1-5, with D perhaps matching TRBD1 (5 bases). V was shortened by 5 bases and J by 1 base, with 21 bases between the two germline ends. Germline assignment: CDR1 LNHDA and CDR2 SQIVND (reference sequence). The CDR3 length is 18 residues. The CDR3 spells CASSSPTTRAKSNQPQHF. CDR3 bases: TGTGCCAGTAGTTCCCCAACCACCAGGGCCAAGAGCAATCAGCCCCAGCATTTT.

The chain uses TRBV30 and TRBJ2-7, with 7 positions matching TRBD2. The V and J ends lost 0 bases and 2 bases, in that order; junction bases with no gene match: 1. The CDR3 is made up of 13 amino acids. Germline CDR1 GTSNPN, CDR2 SVGIG (reference sequence). This CDR3 reads CAWSVAGPYEQYF. CDR3 nucleotides: TGTGCCTGGAGTGTAGCGGGACCCTACGAGCAGTACTTC.

This sequence joins TRBV30 and TRBJ1-2, with 11 bases aligning to TRBD1. Germline CDR1 and CDR2: GTSNPN and SVGIG (reference sequence). V was pared by 1 base and J by 0 bases, with 7 bases of the junction left unmatched. CDR3 length: 17 amino acids. CDR3 coding DNA: TGTGCCTGGAGTGGAGGACAGGGGGCGTCGTCTAACTATGGCTACACCTTC. Protein: CAWSGGQGASSNYGYTF.

This clone was observed a single time. This chain connects TRBV2 to TRBJ2-3; TRBD2 agrees at 15 bases. V trimming: 7 bases; J trimming: 7 bases; junction bases outside the gene matches: 6. CDR1 SNHLY and CDR2 FYNNEI come from the germline V gene. The CDR3 contains 15 residues. The CDR3 DNA is TGTGCCAGCATGGGGACTAGCGGGGGGACGCATACGCAGTATTTT. Residues: CASMGTSGGTHTQYF.

The gene calls are TRBV6-2 or TRBV6-3 and TRBJ1-5, with 12 nucleotides matching TRBD1. Germline CDR1 MNHEY, CDR2 SVGEGT. J gave up 1 base and V 6 bases, and 10 bases lay outside the gene matches. The CDR3 has 18 residues. The CDR3 loop reads CASSDTGTGGGSNQPQHF. CDR3 nucleotides: TGTGCCAGCAGCGATACCGGGACAGGGGGCGGGAGCAATCAGCCCCAGCATTTT.

The chain employs TRBV24-1 and TRBJ2-5; unclear D gene. With 0 bases removed from V and 5 bases from J, the gap between germline ends came to 6 bases. The CDR3 is 13 amino acids. Germline V lookup: CDR1 KGHDR, CDR2 SFDVKD. The CDR3 nucleotides are TGTGCCACCAGTGATTTGGACACGGAGACCCAGTACTTC. This encodes CATSDLDTETQYF.

The chain recombines TRBV9 with TRBJ2-1, with D hard to call. This CDR3 is built from 15 residues. The germline V and J ends were trimmed by 3 bases and 6 bases, with 16 bases remaining between them. The germline gives CDR1 SGDLS, CDR2 YYNGEE. The CDR3 nucleotides are TGTGCCAGCAGCGCATACCCCGGGTTTCTCAATGAGCAGTTCTTC. Protein product: CASSAYPGFLNEQFF.

As to this clone: A single base separates this from a much larger clone, so it may be a read error. This rearrangement joins TRBV11-3 to TRBJ2-7; 7 bases are shared with TRBD1. The trim removed 5 bases at V and 2 bases at J, leaving 3 bases unmatched. The CDR3 totals 13 residues. CDR1 and CDR2 from the germline V gene are SGHNT and YENEEA. CDR3 coding DNA: TGTGCCAGCAGCCCGGGACAGACCTACGAGCAGTACTTC. It encodes CASSPGQTYEQYF.

This clone was seen only a few times. The chain combines TRBV7-2 with TRBJ2-2; 10 nucleotides line up with TRBD2. V was pared by 5 bases and J by 7 bases, with 7 bases of the junction left unmatched. This CDR3 is built from 15 residues. Germline loops: CDR1 SGHTA, CDR2 FQGNSA. The CDR3 nucleotides are TGTGCCAGCAGCCCGAGCGGGGGGGCCCACGGGGAGCTGTTTTTT. Its protein is CASSPSGGAHGELFF.

This clone has a handful of counts. The chain recombines TRBV5-4 with TRBJ1-2; weak D call: TRBD1 (5 bases). The CDR3 extends over 13 amino acids. The V end lost 0 bases, the J end lost 8 bases, and 11 bases lay between the germline ends. Germline V gives CDR1 SGHNT, CDR2 YYREEE (reference sequence). As DNA, the CDR3 is TGTGCCAGCAGCTTGGAGGGGCCCTACGGCTACACCTTC. Its translation: CASSLEGPYGYTF. Using reference TRBV5-4 and TRBJ1-2 for the parts outside the CDR3, the full variable domain is ETGVTQSPTHLIKTRGQQVTLRCSSQSGHNTVSWYQQALGQGPQFIFQYYREEENGRGNFPPRFSGLQFPNYSSELNVNALELDDSALYLCASSLEGPYGYTFGSGTRLTVV.

This chain joins TRBV30 and TRBJ2-7, with D possibly TRBD2 on 6 matching bases. The CDR3 length is 13 residues. Trimming removed 7 bases from V and 4 bases from J, with 17 bases in between. CDR1 GTSNPN and CDR2 SVGIG come from the germline V gene (reference sequence). As DNA, the CDR3 is TGTGCCTACACTTTTGGGACTTCGTACGAGCAGTACTTC. It codes for CAYTFGTSYEQYF. Using reference TRBV30 and TRBJ2-7 for the parts outside the CDR3, the full variable domain is SQTIHQWPATLVQPVGSPLSLECTVEGTSNPNLYWYRQAAGRGLQLLFYSVGIGQISSEVPQNLSASRPQDRQFILSSKKLLLSDSGFYLCAYTFGTSYEQYFGPGTRLTVT.

CDR3 bases: TGTGCCAGCAGTGGGGGACAGGGTCGAAATCAGCCCCAGCATTTT. Protein: CASSGGQGRNQPQHF. J is TRBJ1-5 and V is TRBV2, with 9 positions matching TRBD1. The CDR3 is 15 residues long. CDR1 is SNHLY and CDR2 is FYNNEI in the germline V gene. V was pared by 4 bases and J by 4 bases, with 5 bases of the junction left unmatched. Drawing the rest from reference TRBV2 and TRBJ1-5, the complete variable domain is EPEVTQTPSHQVTQMGQEVILRCVPISNHLYFYWYRQILGQKVEFLVSFYNNEISEKSEIFDDQFSVERPDGSNFTLKIRSTKLEDSAMYFCASSGGQGRNQPQHFGDGTRLSIL.

This chain connects TRBV4-2 to TRBJ2-7, with TRBD2 matching over 10 bases. With V trimmed by 0 bases and J by 3 bases, 5 bases remained unmatched. CDR1 is LGHNA, CDR2 YNFKEQ, per germline. This CDR3 contains 16 residues. CDR3 DNA sequence: TGTGCCAGCAGCCAAGATAGGCGGACTAGCGGCTACGAGCAGTACTTC. Protein product: CASSQDRRTSGYEQYF.

The chain recombines TRBV6-5 with TRBJ1-3; D is uncertain. The germline gives CDR1 MNHEY, CDR2 SVGAGI. Between the trimmed V and J ends, which lost 6 bases and 3 bases, there was a span of 9 bases. The CDR3 totals 13 residues. The CDR3 protein is CASSQEGGNTIYF. The DNA of the CDR3 is TGTGCCAGCAGCCAGGAAGGTGGAAACACCATATATTTT.

The gene calls are TRBV2 and TRBJ1-2, with 9 bases aligning to TRBD1. This CDR3 comprises 12 residues. Germline CDR1 is SNHLY and CDR2 is FYNNEI. Losses at the gene ends were 7 bases for V and 7 bases for J; bases not matched to a gene: 4. The CDR3 is CASMTGGVGYTF. The CDR3 DNA follows: TGTGCCAGCATGACAGGGGGAGTTGGCTACACCTTC.

The rearrangement joins TRBV2 to TRBJ2-7; TRBD1 is a possible D gene (5 bases). This CDR3 has 15 amino acids. Germline loops: CDR1 SNHLY, CDR2 FYNNEI. Deletions cut 6 bases from V and 5 bases from J, with 20 bases between. CDR3 in DNA: TGTGCCAGCAGGGATACAGGCATCTGGGGCAACGAGCAGTACTTC. This codes for CASRDTGIWGNEQYF. The whole variable domain, filled in from reference TRBV2 and TRBJ2-7, reads EPEVTQTPSHQVTQMGQEVILRCVPISNHLYFYWYRQILGQKVEFLVSFYNNEISEKSEIFDDQFSVERPDGSNFTLKIRSTKLEDSAMYFCASRDTGIWGNEQYFGPGTRLTVT.

This clone was picked up one time. V and J are TRBV27 and TRBJ1-2; a weak D match, TRBD1 (5 bases). The CDR3 covers 15 residues. The germline gives CDR1 MNHEY, CDR2 SMNVEV (reference sequence). V was shortened by 5 bases and J by 0 bases, with 13 bases between the two germline ends. Here the CDR3 reads CASSPHRNTNYGYTF. The CDR3, as DNA: TGTGCCAGCAGTCCACACAGGAACACTAACTATGGCTACACCTTC.